This passage covers 25 T cell receptor beta chains from one sample sequenced in a study of regulatory T cells in long-lasting Graves disease. Arm-PCR of CDR3 regions and iRepertoire HTBI primers were used to build TCR beta libraries. TCRdb reanalysed the multiplex PCR reads using MiXCR and keeps one entry per CDR3 protein. Among 300,000 to 350,000 distinct CDR3 sequences, about 19% were seen once, and the ten largest hold 25% to 35%. Stated time point: persistent/refractory GD, antithyroid drugs over 5 years with positive TRAb. The authors made the TCR library using RNA they extracted from PBMCs. Here the sequenced sample was peripheral blood mononuclear cells (PBMCs), taken when the disease was refractory, from a patient treated with antithyroid drugs. The receptors stem from a female donor with Graves disease.

Notes on this clonotype: A much bigger clone sits one base away, suggesting this may be a read error. The gene calls are TRBV20-1 and TRBJ2-5; 7 nucleotides line up with TRBD2. Germline V gene sequence: CDR1 DFQATT, CDR2 SNEGSKA (reference sequence). The junction had 2 bases not matched to a gene; V was cut back by 1 base and J by 6 bases. CDR3 length: 12 amino acids. CDR3 loop: CSARGGGKTQYF. CDR3 DNA: TGCAGTGCTAGAGGGGGGGGGAAGACCCAGTACTTC.

This clonotype occurred once. The CDR3 loop reads CASSQGYRATGYTF. Written as DNA, the CDR3 is TGTGCCAGCAGCCAAGGATACAGGGCAACGGGCTACACCTTC. This chain connects TRBV14 to TRBJ1-2; D is perhaps TRBD1 (6 bases). Germline-derived CDR1 and CDR2 are SGHDN and FVKESK. The CDR3 extends over 14 amino acids. Trimming cost V 1 base and J 8 bases, with 14 bases left between them. The full variable domain, completed using reference TRBV14 and TRBJ1-2, is EAGVTQFPSHSVIEKGQTVTLRCDPISGHDNLYWYRRVMGKEIKFLLHFVKESKQDESGMPNNRFLAERTGGTYSTLKVQPAELEDSGVYFCASSQGYRATGYTFGSGTRLTVV.

At least ten counts were recorded for this clonotype. The chain links TRBV10-3 to TRBJ1-6; a weak D match, TRBD1 (6 bases). The CDR3 totals 13 residues. The germline gives CDR1 ENHRY, CDR2 SYGVKD. Trimming removed 9 bases at V and 10 bases at J, with 16 bases between. Here the CDR3 reads CAIKGVSGSPLHF. Here the CDR3 DNA reads TGTGCCATTAAGGGGGTCTCAGGCTCACCCCTCCACTTT.

The V gene is TRBV28, the J gene TRBJ1-1; D is unclear. Trimming left V 1 base short and J 2 bases short, with 11 bases between. Germline V CDR1 and CDR2: MDHEN, SYDVKM. CDR3 length: 15 residues. The CDR3 bases are TGTGCCAGCAGTTTATTGATTAGGAGTAACACTGAAGCTTTCTTT. Protein: CASSLLIRSNTEAFF.

V and J are TRBV28 and TRBJ1-3; perhaps TRBD1 as D (5 bases). The CDR3 totals 14 residues. Germline lookup yields CDR1 MDHEN and CDR2 SYDVKM. V lost 4 bases and J lost 4, with 11 bases in between. CDR3 residues: CASSSSGLGNTIYF. The CDR3 region has the DNA TGTGCCAGCAGTTCCTCAGGGCTAGGAAACACCATATATTTT.

With regard to this clonotype: A much bigger clone sits one base away, suggesting this may be a read error. The chain has TRBV12-3 or TRBV12-4 and TRBJ1-1; 7 bases fit TRBD1. The junction had 11 bases not matched to a gene; V was cut back by 3 bases and J by 10 bases. The CDR3 sequence is 14 residues long. CDR3 sequence: CASSFGRGSSGAFF. CDR3 coding DNA: TGTGCCAGCAGTTTTGGCAGGGGGAGTTCTGGAGCTTTCTTT.

In this sample, this clonotype turned up many times. The chain employs TRBV24-1 and TRBJ2-5; perhaps TRBD1 as D (5 bases). Trimming took 0 bases from V and 5 from J, leaving 12 bases between them. CDR1 KGHDR and CDR2 SFDVKD come from the germline V gene. The CDR3 extends over 15 amino acids. The CDR3 spells CATSDLIGVRETQYF. The CDR3 DNA reads TGTGCCACCAGTGATTTGATAGGGGTACGCGAGACCCAGTACTTC.

V is TRBV18 and J is TRBJ1-3; D gene unclear. Germline loops: CDR1 KGHSH, CDR2 LQKENI. CDR3 size: 15 residues. With 4 bases removed from V and 0 bases from J, the gap between germline ends came to 10 bases. CDR3 protein: CASSLGRLSGNTIYF. In DNA, the CDR3 is TGTGCCAGCTCACTCGGTCGCCTCTCTGGAAACACCATATATTTT. The whole variable domain, filled in from reference TRBV18 and TRBJ1-3, reads NAGVMQNPRHLVRRRGQEARLRCSPMKGHSHVYWYRQLPEEGLKFMVYLQKENIIDESGMPKERFSAEFPKEGPSILRIQQVVRGDSAAYFCASSLGRLSGNTIYFGEGSWLTVV.

As for this clonotype: Sequence at one end of the junction differs from germline and may be a read error. This CDR3 reads CASSLALSGGFYEQHF. The CDR3 DNA follows: TGTGCCAGCAGCTTAGCACTTAGCGGGGGTTTCTACGAGCAGCACTTC. V and J are TRBV7-8 and TRBJ2-7; 9 nucleotides match TRBD2. The CDR3 has 16 residues. Germline assignment: CDR1 SGHVS and CDR2 FQNEAQ.

The sample holds many counts of this clonotype. The chain has TRBV30 and TRBJ1-2, with D unresolved. Germline V CDR1 and CDR2: GTSNPN, SVGIG (reference sequence). There are 11 residues in the CDR3. The ends were cut back, 4 bases at V and 2 bases at J, with 5 bases in the middle. The CDR3: CAWTTNYGYTF. CDR3 nucleotide sequence: TGTGCCTGGACTACGAACTATGGCTACACCTTC.

Points on this clonotype: Possible read error: a much larger clone is one base away. As the CDR3 is not closed by the conserved phenylalanine or tryptophan, this likely results from a read error. The chain recombines TRBV12-3 or TRBV12-4 with TRBJ1-2; 8 bases are a match to TRBD1. CDR3 length: 13 residues. After removal of 5 bases from V and 4 bases from J, the junction contained 3 bases not matched to a gene. The CDR3 DNA reads TGTGCCAGCAGTCCACAGGGGGGCTATGGCTACACCCTC. Protein product: CASSPQGGYGYTL.

V usage is TRBV6-1 and J usage is TRBJ1-6; TRBD1 matches at 7 bases. Germline V gives CDR1 MNHNS, CDR2 SASEGT. J lost 10 bases, V lost 6 bases, and 9 bases had no gene match. The CDR3 runs to 14 residues. This CDR3 is CASRDQGGRSPLHF. DNA of the CDR3: TGTGCCAGCAGGGATCAGGGGGGGAGATCACCCCTCCACTTT.

The chain carries TRBV13 and TRBJ1-3; 7 bases are shared with TRBD1. Germline loops: CDR1 PRHDT, CDR2 FYEKMQ (reference sequence). The CDR3 totals 15 residues. Trimming took 4 bases from V and 2 from J; bases not matched to a gene: 5. CDR3 loop: CASSSSDRPGNTIYF. The CDR3 DNA reads as TGTGCCAGCAGCTCATCGGACAGGCCTGGAAACACCATATATTTT.

This clonotype was observed at least ten times. The V call is TRBV6-1, the J call TRBJ1-6; 9 bases line up with TRBD1. Germline V gene lookup returns CDR1 MNHNS and CDR2 SASEGT. Trimming cost V 6 bases and J 5 bases; bases outside gene matches: 5. The CDR3 contains 15 residues. CDR3 in DNA: TGTGCCAGCAGAGAGACAGGGGGAGATAATTCACCCCTCCACTTT. Encoded protein: CASRETGGDNSPLHF.

This clonotype was seen at least ten times. This sequence joins TRBV11-2 and TRBJ2-1; D tentatively reads TRBD1 or TRBD2 (5 bases each). V gave up 4 bases and J gave up 3 bases, with 13 bases separating them. Germline V gene lookup returns CDR1 SGHAT and CDR2 FQNNGV. The CDR3 runs to 15 residues. DNA for the CDR3: TGTGCCAGCAGCTCCCGGGACCACATCTACAATGAGCAGTTCTTC. The encoded protein is CASSSRDHIYNEQFF.

On this clonotype: A much larger clone is a single base away; this may be a read error. The V call is TRBV28, the J call TRBJ1-1, with D tentatively TRBD1 (6 bases). Trimming took off 8 bases at V and 7 bases at J, with 11 bases between the two ends. Germline CDR1 and CDR2: MDHEN and SYDVKM. This CDR3 contains 11 residues. The CDR3 nucleotides are TGTGCCAGCGGGGGGCAAAGTGAAGCTTTCTTT. Its protein is CASGGQSEAFF. Full variable domain (missing parts from reference TRBV28 and TRBJ1-1): DVKVTQSSRYLVKRTGEKVFLECVQDMDHENMFWYRQDPGLGLRLIYFSYDVKMKEKGDIPEGYSVSREKKERFSLILESASTNQTSMYLCASGGQSEAFFGQGTRLTVV.

This chain joins TRBV3-1 and TRBJ1-6; D is possibly TRBD1 (5 bases). Trimming pared 1 base from V and 7 bases from J, leaving 17 bases between. Germline V CDR1 and CDR2: LGHDT, YNNKEL (reference sequence). This CDR3 spans 17 amino acids. Written as DNA, the CDR3 is TGTGCCAGCAGCCAAGGCAGCGCGGGGCAGGGAAATTCACCCCTCCACTTT. Translating it yields CASSQGSAGQGNSPLHF.

Many counts were recorded for this clonotype. CDR3 protein: CASSLARGAGMNTGELFF. The CDR3 region has the DNA TGTGCCAGCAGTTTAGCGCGCGGAGCGGGGATGAACACCGGGGAGCTGTTTTTT. The rearrangement links TRBV12-3 or TRBV12-4 to TRBJ2-2, with TRBD2 identical over 7 bases. J gave up 1 base and V 0 bases, and 8 bases lay outside the gene matches. CDR3 size: 18 residues.

This clonotype was recorded at least ten times. The chain couples TRBV10-3 to TRBJ1-2; D uncertain. The CDR3 loop spans 18 amino acids. CDR1 is ENHRY and CDR2 is SYGVKD in the germline V gene. V shed 0 bases and J shed 0 bases, with 17 bases lying between them. The CDR3 nucleotides are TGTGCCATCAGTGAGTCGTCGGCGCTGGCAGAGTCTAACTATGGCTACACCTTC. Translated, it gives CAISESSALAESNYGYTF.

This clonotype was picked up many times. The chain has TRBV18 and TRBJ2-7; no clear D gene. V was pared by 5 bases and J by 3 bases, with 11 bases between. Germline-derived CDR1 and CDR2 are KGHSH and LQKENI. There are 13 residues in the CDR3. CDR3 sequence: CASSGPPLYEQYF. The CDR3 DNA reads as TGTGCCAGCTCAGGTCCCCCGCTCTACGAGCAGTACTTC.

This clonotype was seen repeatedly, ten times or more. The chain employs TRBV6-5 and TRBJ2-7; 12 positions match TRBD2. V trimming: 2 bases; J trimming: 0 bases; junction bases outside the gene matches: 2. The CDR3 has 16 residues. Germline CDR1 reads MNHEY; CDR2 reads SVGAGI. The CDR3 spells CASSYRTSGTSYEQYF. The CDR3 DNA is TGTGCCAGCAGTTACCGGACTAGCGGGACCTCCTACGAGCAGTACTTC.

This chain joins TRBV7-2 and TRBJ2-3; 9 positions match TRBD2. V was pared by 1 base and J by 10 bases, with 0 bases of the junction left unmatched. Germline V gene data show CDR1 as SGHTA and CDR2 as FQGNSA. This CDR3 comprises 12 residues. The CDR3 coding sequence is TGTGCCAGCAGCTTAGTAGCGGGAGCGCAGTATTTT. This codes for CASSLVAGAQYF.

This clonotype was seen more than once but under ten times. The chain has TRBV6-9 and TRBJ2-7; D not resolved. The CDR3 totals 16 residues. The germline V gene encodes CDR1 MNHGY and CDR2 SVAAGI. V was shortened by 4 bases and J by 4 bases, with 20 bases between the two germline ends. The CDR3 nucleotides are TGTGCCAGCAGTTTCCGCCGACTCGCTTGGGGATACGAGCAGTACTTC. This translates into CASSFRRLAWGYEQYF.

The J gene is TRBJ1-2, the V gene TRBV9; TRBD1 matches at 8 bases. The V and J ends lost 3 bases and 4 bases, in that order; junction bases with no gene match: 5. CDR3 length: 14 residues. CDR1 is SGDLS, CDR2 YYNGEE, per germline. The CDR3 loop reads CASSEGTGLYGYTF. As DNA, the CDR3 is TGTGCCAGCAGCGAGGGGACAGGCCTCTATGGCTACACCTTC. The full variable domain, completed using reference TRBV9 and TRBJ1-2, is DSGVTQTPKHLITATGQRVTLRCSPRSGDLSVYWYQQSLDQGLQFLIQYYNGEERAKGNILERFSAQQFPDLHSELNLSSLELGDSALYFCASSEGTGLYGYTFGSGTRLTVV.

This clonotype was recorded at least ten times. The chain links TRBV5-1 to TRBJ2-4; possible D gene TRBD1, 5 bases. Per germline, CDR1 SGHRS and CDR2 YFSETQ. V was clipped by 1 base and J by 2 bases, with 13 bases between them. The CDR3 loop spans 16 amino acids. This CDR3 is CASSLSLGVPKNIQYF. In DNA form, the CDR3 reads TGCGCCAGCAGCTTGAGCTTAGGGGTTCCCAAAAACATTCAGTACTTC.